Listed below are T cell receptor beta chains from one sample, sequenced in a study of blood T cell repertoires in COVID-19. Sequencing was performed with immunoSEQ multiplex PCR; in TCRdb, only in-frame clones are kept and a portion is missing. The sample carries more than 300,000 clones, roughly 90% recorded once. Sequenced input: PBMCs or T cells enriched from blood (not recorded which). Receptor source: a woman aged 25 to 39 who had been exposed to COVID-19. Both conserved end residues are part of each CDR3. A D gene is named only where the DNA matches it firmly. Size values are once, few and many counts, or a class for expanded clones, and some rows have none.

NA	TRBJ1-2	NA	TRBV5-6	TGTGCCAGCATCACCGCGAGGGGAGGGGAATATGGCTACACCTTC	CASITARGGEYGYTF
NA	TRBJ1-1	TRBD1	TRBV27	TGTGCCAGCAGGGCCGGGACAGGGAACACTGAAGCTTTCTTT	CASRAGTGNTEAFF
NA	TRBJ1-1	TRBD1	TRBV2	TGTGCCAGCCGGGGACAGGGGGCAACTGAAGCTTTCTTT	CASRGQGATEAFF
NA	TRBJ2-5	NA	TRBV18	TGTGCCAGCTCGTATCCAGGAGAGACCCAGTACTTC	CASSYPGETQYF
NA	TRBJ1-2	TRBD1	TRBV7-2	TGTGCCAGCAGCCCAACCGGGACAGAAGTTTATGGCTACACCTTC	CASSPTGTEVYGYTF
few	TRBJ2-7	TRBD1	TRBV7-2	TGTGCCAGCAGCGCAATACAGGGGACCACCTACGAGCAGTACTTC	CASSAIQGTTYEQYF
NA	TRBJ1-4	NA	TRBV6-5	TGTGCCAGCAGTTTCAATCAGAGGGCTAATGAAAAACTGTTTTTT	CASSFNQRANEKLFF
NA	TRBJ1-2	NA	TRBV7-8	TGTGCCAGCAGCTTAAGCGGGTACGGCTACACCTTC	CASSLSGYGYTF
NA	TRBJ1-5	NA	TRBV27	TGTGCCAGCAGTTTATCGTCGCGGTCATATAGCAATCAGCCCCAGCATTTT	CASSLSSRSYSNQPQHF
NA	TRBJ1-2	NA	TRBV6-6	TGTGCCAGCAGTCCCTCGACAGGTTACTATGGCTACACCTTC	CASSPSTGYYGYTF
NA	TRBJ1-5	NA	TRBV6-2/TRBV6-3	TGTGCCAGCAGTAAACAGGGTCAGGGCAATCAGCCCCAGCATTTT	CASSKQGQGNQPQHF
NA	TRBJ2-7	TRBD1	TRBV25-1	TGTGCCAGCAGGGACAGGGCCTACGAGCAGTACTTC	CASRDRAYEQYF
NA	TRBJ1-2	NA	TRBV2	TGTGCCAGCAGTGAGTACAGGCAGGGTAGTGGCTACACCTTC	CASSEYRQGSGYTF
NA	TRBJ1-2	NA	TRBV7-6	TGTGCCAGCAGCCCAGGTAGGGGGACGAACTATGGCTACACCTTC	CASSPGRGTNYGYTF
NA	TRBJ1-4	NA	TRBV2	TGTGCCAGCAGTTACAGGTCCACTAATGAAAAACTGTTTTTT	CASSYRSTNEKLFF